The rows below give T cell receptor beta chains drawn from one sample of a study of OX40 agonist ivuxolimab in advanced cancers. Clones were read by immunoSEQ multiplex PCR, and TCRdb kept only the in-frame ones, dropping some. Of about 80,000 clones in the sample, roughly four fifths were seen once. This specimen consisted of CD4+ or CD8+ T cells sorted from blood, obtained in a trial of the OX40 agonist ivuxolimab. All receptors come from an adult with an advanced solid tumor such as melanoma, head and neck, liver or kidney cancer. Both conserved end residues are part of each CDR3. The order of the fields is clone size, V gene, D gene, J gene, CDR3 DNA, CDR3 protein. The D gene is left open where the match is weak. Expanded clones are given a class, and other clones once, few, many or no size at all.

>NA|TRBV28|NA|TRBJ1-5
TGTGCCAGCACTCCGAAATATGATCAGCCCCAGCATTTT
CASTPKYDQPQHF
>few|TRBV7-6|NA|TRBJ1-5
TGTGCCAGCAGCCAACCTAATCAGCCCCAGCATTTT
CASSQPNQPQHF
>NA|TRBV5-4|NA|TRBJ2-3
TGTGCCAGCAGGGGGGACTCCCGTACGCAGTATTTT
CASRGDSRTQYF
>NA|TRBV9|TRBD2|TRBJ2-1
TGTGCCAGCACGGTGGGAGCGGGGGCTCCAAATGAGCAGTTCTTC
CASTVGAGAPNEQFF
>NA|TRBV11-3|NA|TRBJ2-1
TGTGCCAGCAGCTTTCAGCAGGGTGTTTACAATGAGCAGTTCTTC
CASSFQQGVYNEQFF
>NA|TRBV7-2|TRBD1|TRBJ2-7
TGTGCCAGCAGACCCGCCGACAGGGCCTACGAGCAGTACTTC
CASRPADRAYEQYF
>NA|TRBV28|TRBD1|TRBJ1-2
TGTGCCAGCAGTTCCAATCGGGACAGGTATTATGGCTACACCTTC
CASSSNRDRYYGYTF
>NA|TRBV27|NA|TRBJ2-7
TGTGCCAGCAGTTCTCCGGGACAAATCCCCTACGAGCAGTACTTC
CASSSPGQIPYEQYF
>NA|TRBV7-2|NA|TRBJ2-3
TGTGCCAGCAGCTTAAGTAGGGGGAGCTCAGATACGCAGTATTTT
CASSLSRGSSDTQYF
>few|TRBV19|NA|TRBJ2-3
TGTGCCAGTAGTATGTCTGGCACAGATACGCAGTATTTT
CASSMSGTDTQYF
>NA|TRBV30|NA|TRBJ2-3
TGTGCCTGGAGTGTAGGTCGCACAGATACGCAGTATTTT
CAWSVGRTDTQYF
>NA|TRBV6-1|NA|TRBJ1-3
TGTGCCAGCAGTAATCGAGGGGAGTGGGGAAACACCATATATTTT
CASSNRGEWGNTIYF
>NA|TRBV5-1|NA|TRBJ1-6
TGCGCCAGCAGCTTGGCCGTGGGGGAATACGGTGGTTCACCCCTCCACTTT
CASSLAVGEYGGSPLHF
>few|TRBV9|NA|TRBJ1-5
TGTGCCAGCAGCGTGGATAGACGCGATCAGCCCCAGCATTTT
CASSVDRRDQPQHF
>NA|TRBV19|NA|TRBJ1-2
TGTGCCAGTAGTATCGTAGGGATCGACTATGGCTACACCTTC
CASSIVGIDYGYTF
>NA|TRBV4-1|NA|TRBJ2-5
TGCGCCAGCAGCCAAGCCGAATATAACAGGTATCAAGAGACCCAGTACTTC
CASSQAEYNRYQETQYF
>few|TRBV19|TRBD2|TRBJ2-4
TGTGCCAGTAGTAGCGGGAGAAAAAACATTCAGTACTTC
CASSSGRKNIQYF
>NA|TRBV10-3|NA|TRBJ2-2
TGTGCCATCAGTAAAATATTTGGGAGTACCGGGGAGCTGTTTTTT
CAISKIFGSTGELFF
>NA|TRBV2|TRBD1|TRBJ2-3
TGTGCCAGCAGACAGGGACAGGGACTAAGAAGCACAGATACGCAGTATTTT
CASRQGQGLRSTDTQYF
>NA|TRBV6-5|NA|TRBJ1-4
TGTGCCAGCAGTTCCAGGGGAGAACTGTTTTTT
CASSSRGELFF
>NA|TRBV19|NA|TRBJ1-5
TGTGCCAGTAGCCAATTCCAGAATAAAGGCTCGCCCCAGCATTTT
CASSQFQNKGSPQHF
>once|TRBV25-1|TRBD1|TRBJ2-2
TGTGCCAGCATCCCAGGACAGGGTCACACCGGGGAGCTGTTTTTT
CASIPGQGHTGELFF
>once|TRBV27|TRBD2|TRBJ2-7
TGTGCCAGCAGTGCTCGGAGGACTAGCGGTTCCTACGAGCAGTACTTC
CASSARRTSGSYEQYF
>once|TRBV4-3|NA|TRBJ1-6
TGCGCCAGCAGCCAAGATGGGCCCAGGCAATCACCCCTCCACTTT
CASSQDGPRQSPLHF
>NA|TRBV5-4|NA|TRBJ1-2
TGTGCCAGCAGCTTAGCAGGGGTACTAGTTGGCTACACCTTC
CASSLAGVLVGYTF
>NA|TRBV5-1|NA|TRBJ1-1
TGCGCCAGCAGCATCGGGCGGGGTCGGGGCACTGAAGCTTTCTTT
CASSIGRGRGTEAFF
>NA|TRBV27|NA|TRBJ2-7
TGTGCCAGCAGTCCCGGTACAGGGTATGCAACCTACGAGCAGTACTTC
CASSPGTGYATYEQYF
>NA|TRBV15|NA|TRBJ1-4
TGTGCCACCAGCAGAGGAGGCAGCGGGGGGGGAAAACTGTTTTTT
CATSRGGSGGGKLFF
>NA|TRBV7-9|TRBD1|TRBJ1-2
TGTGCCAGCAGCCCTGATGCTGACAGGGGAGCTAACTATGGCTACACCTTC
CASSPDADRGANYGYTF
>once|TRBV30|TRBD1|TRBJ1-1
TGTGCCTGGGCACGGACAGGAGGGACTGAAGCTTTCTTT
CAWARTGGTEAFF
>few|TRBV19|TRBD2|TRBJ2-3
TGTGCCACTCGCCAAACTAGCGGGGGGGCAGATACGCAGTATTTT
CATRQTSGGADTQYF
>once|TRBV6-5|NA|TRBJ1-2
TGTGCCAGCAGCCAAATACCCAGGGGCGACAATGGCTACACCTTC
CASSQIPRGDNGYTF
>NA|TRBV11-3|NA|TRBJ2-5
TGTGCCAGCAGCTCCTCTAGAGGGGAGACCCAGTACTTC
CASSSSRGETQYF
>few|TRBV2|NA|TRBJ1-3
TGTGCCAGCAGACGGGACTCTGGAAACACCATATATTTT
CASRRDSGNTIYF
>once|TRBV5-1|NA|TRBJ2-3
TGCGCCAGTTCTAGCGACCCGTCCACCGGAGATACGCAGTATTTT
CASSSDPSTGDTQYF